These 6 T cell receptor beta chains originate from one sample sequenced in a study of T cell clonality in common variable immunodeficiency. Here immunoSEQ multiplex PCR was the method, and the copy in TCRdb shows in-frame clones only, minus some. Recorded here are roughly 42,000 clones, none singletons. The sample consisted of peripheral blood mononuclear cells. The receptor set was obtained from a person aged 18-70 years in good health.

This clone was detected ten times or more. The CDR3 goes on 3 residues after the read ends, and that part is filled in from the germline J gene. This sequence joins TRBV5-1 and TRBJ2-3; TRBD1 agrees at 7 bases. With V trimmed by 4 bases and J by 2 bases, 4 bases remained unmatched. Germline values: CDR1 SGHRS, CDR2 YFSETQ. The CDR3 contains 14 residues. CDR3 sequence reads: CASSEDRFTDTQYF. CDR3 DNA (partial): TGCGCCAGCAGCGAGGACAGGTTCACAGATACG. The full variable domain, completed using reference TRBV5-1 and TRBJ2-3, is KAGVTQTPRYLIKTRGQQVTLSCSPISGHRSVSWYQQTPGQGLQFLFEYFSETQRNKGNFPGRFSGRQFSNSRSEMNVSTLELGDSALYLCASSEDRFTDTQYFGPGTRLTVL.

This clone was seen at least ten times. The sequence runs out 3 residues before the end of the CDR3; the remainder is reconstructed from the germline J gene. V gene TRBV7-2 combines with J gene TRBJ1-1; D may be TRBD1 (5 bases). Deletions cut 7 bases from V and 1 base from J, with 13 bases between. The length of the CDR3 is 14 residues. Germline lookup yields CDR1 SGHTA and CDR2 FQGNSA. The part of the CDR3 DNA that was read is TGTGCCAGCACCTTGACGACAGCGAACACTGAA. This codes for CASTLTTANTE. The entire CDR3 reads CASTLTTANTEAFF.

The sample holds many counts of this clone. With the read ending 3 residues before the CDR3 end, the germline J gene is used to fill in that end. The rearrangement links TRBV12-3 or TRBV12-4 to TRBJ2-1; D not certain. The V end was cut by 2 bases, the J end by 8 bases, with 16 bases between. This CDR3 comprises 15 residues. The CDR3 protein is CASSLWSSKQDEQFF. The covered CDR3 bases are TGTGCCAGCAGTTTATGGTCCTCTAAGCAGGATGAG.

This clone came up many times. The CDR3 end falls 3 residues outside the read, so it is completed with the germline J gene. The chain combines TRBV4-2 with TRBJ1-4; the match to TRBD1 covers 7 bases. V lost 4 bases to trimming and J lost 1 base; unmatched junction nucleotides: 9. CDR3 length equals 17 residues. Looked up from germline, CDR1 is LGHNA and CDR2 is YNFKEQ. CDR3 protein: CASSPRGRGRTNEKLFF. The part of the CDR3 DNA that was read is TGTGCCAGCAGCCCCCGGGGCAGGGGGAGAACTAATGAAAAA.

In its sample, this clone was seen many times. The read halts 3 residues ahead of the CDR3 end, with the missing end drawn from the germline J gene. The chain is built from TRBV19 and TRBJ1-2, with 8 bases fitting TRBD1. The V gene's germline CDR1 is LNHDA and CDR2 SQIVND (reference sequence). The trim removed 1 base at V and 4 bases at J, leaving 8 bases unmatched. This CDR3 region has 16 residues. The sequenced part of the CDR3 DNA is TGTGCCAGTAGTATAGGTGGACAGGGACGGGGCTATGGC. Its translation: CASSIGGQGRGYG. From start to end, the CDR3 is CASSIGGQGRGYGYTF.

This clone was seen at least ten times. The read comes to an end 3 residues before the CDR3 does, leaving the germline J gene to fill in the end. The chain joins TRBV6-2 or TRBV6-3 to TRBJ2-1, with 7 nucleotides matching TRBD2. CDR1 and CDR2 from the germline V gene are MNHEY and SVGEGT. The junction had 4 bases not matched to a gene; V was cut back by 5 bases and J by 6 bases. The CDR3 contains 13 residues. This chain's CDR3 is CASSKGLRNEQFF. The CDR3 DNA, read in part, is TGTGCCAGCAGTAAGGGACTACGCAATGAG.